This entry features one T cell receptor beta chain sequence. A single record per CDR3 protein comes from TCRdb applying MiXCR to the 5' RACE reads. The sample comprises a few hundred thousand distinct CDR3 sequences, around 7% of which are singletons, and 15% to 20% rests with the top ten. The entry originates in a study of T cells after yellow fever vaccination. Germline V gene sequence: CDR1 MGHRA, CDR2 YSYEKL. There are 13 residues in the CDR3. Trimming stripped 6 bases from V and 5 bases from J, with 14 bases between. This specimen consisted of PBMCs, obtained roughly 47 days after the first yellow fever vaccination. The gene calls are TRBV4-1 and TRBJ2-7, with D maybe TRBD1 (7 bases). The TCR was taken from a man aged 18 to 30 who received the YFV17D yellow fever vaccine. For the CDR3, the DNA is TGCGCCAGCAGTTTTCAGGGGGGAGACGAGCAGTACTTC. Translation: CASSFQGGDEQYF.